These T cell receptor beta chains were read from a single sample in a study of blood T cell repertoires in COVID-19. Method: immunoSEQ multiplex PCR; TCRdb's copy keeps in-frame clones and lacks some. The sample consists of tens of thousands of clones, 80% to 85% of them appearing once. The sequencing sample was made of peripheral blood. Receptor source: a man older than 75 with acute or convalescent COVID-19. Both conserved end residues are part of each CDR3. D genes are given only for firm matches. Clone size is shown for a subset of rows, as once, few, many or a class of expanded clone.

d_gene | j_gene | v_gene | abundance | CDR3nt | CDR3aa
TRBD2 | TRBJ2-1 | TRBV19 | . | TGTGCCAGTACCTTAGCGGGCAGCTCCTACAATGAGCAGTTCTTC | CASTLAGSSYNEQFF
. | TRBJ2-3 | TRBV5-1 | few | TGCGCCAGCAGCTTCGCGGGGGCCAAAGATACGCAGTATTTT | CASSFAGAKDTQYF
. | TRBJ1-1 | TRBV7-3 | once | TGTGCCAGCAGCTTACAGGGGAACACTGAAGCTTTCTTT | CASSLQGNTEAFF
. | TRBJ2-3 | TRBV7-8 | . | TGTGCCAGCAGCTTAGCGGAGGGGCCAGATACGCAGTATTTT | CASSLAEGPDTQYF
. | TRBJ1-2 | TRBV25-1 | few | TGTGCCAGCAGCGGAGCGGGAGTTCATGGCTACACCTTC | CASSGAGVHGYTF
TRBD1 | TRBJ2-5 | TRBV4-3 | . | TGCGCCAGCAGCGGGACAGACCAAGAGACCCAGTACTTC | CASSGTDQETQYF
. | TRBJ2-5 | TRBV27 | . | TGTGCCAGCAGTCGCTATCGGTCAGGAGGGACCCAGTACTTC | CASSRYRSGGTQYF
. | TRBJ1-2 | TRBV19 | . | TGTGCCAGTAGTATAGTGGGACACCAATATGGCTACACCTTC | CASSIVGHQYGYTF
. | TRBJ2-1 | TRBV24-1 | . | TGTGCCACCAGTGACCCTAGACAGTACAATGAGCAGTTCTTC | CATSDPRQYNEQFF
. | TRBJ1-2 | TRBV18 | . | TGTGCCAGCTCACCAGCGACGGGAAGGAAGAACTATGGCTACACCTTC | CASSPATGRKNYGYTF
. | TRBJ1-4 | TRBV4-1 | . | TGCGCCAGCAGCCAAGATTGGTCTCCGGGGGAAAAACTGTTTTTT | CASSQDWSPGEKLFF
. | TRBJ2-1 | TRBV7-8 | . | TGTGCCAGCCGGTGGGCGGGATCCTACAATGAGCAGTTCTTC | CASRWAGSYNEQFF
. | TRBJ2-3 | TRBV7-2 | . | TGTGCCAGCAGTCCACGGGGCACAGATACGCAGTATTTT | CASSPRGTDTQYF
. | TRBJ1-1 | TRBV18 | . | TGTGCCAGCTCACCTATTGACAGTCAGAACACTGAAGCTTTCTTT | CASSPIDSQNTEAFF
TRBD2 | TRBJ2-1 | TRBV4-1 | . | TGCGCCAGCAGCCAAGACGGACTAGCGGGCCGGGAGCAGTTCTTC | CASSQDGLAGREQFF
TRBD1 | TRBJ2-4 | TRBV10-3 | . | TGTGCCATCAGTGAAACGGGACAGGGGGCCAAAAACATTCAGTACTTC | CAISETGQGAKNIQYF
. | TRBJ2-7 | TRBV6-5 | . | TGTGCCAGCAGTTACGGGATCCTAGTTTCGGGGGAGCAGTACTTC | CASSYGILVSGEQYF